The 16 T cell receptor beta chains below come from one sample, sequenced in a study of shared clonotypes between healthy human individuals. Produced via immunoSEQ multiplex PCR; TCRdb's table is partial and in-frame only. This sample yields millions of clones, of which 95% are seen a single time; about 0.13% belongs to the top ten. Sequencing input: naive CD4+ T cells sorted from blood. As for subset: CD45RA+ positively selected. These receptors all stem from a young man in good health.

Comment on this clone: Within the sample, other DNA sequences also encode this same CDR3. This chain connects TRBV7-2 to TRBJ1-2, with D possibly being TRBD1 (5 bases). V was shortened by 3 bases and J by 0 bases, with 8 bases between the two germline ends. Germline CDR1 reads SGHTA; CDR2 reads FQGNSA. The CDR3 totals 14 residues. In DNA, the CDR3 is TGTGCCAGCAGCTTGGGACGTGCTAACTATGGCTACACCTTC. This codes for CASSLGRANYGYTF.

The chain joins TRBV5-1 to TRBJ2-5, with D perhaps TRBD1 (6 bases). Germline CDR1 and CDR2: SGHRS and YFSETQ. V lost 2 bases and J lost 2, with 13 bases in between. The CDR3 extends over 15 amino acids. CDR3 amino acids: CASSLLGQGQETQYF. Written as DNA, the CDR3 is TGCGCCAGCAGCTTACTGGGCCAGGGGCAAGAGACCCAGTACTTC.

The CDR3 spells CASSPYPGATGELFF. For the CDR3, the DNA is TGTGCCAGCAGTCCATACCCAGGTGCCACCGGGGAGCTGTTTTTT. The rearrangement joins TRBV27 to TRBJ2-2; D is unclear. V was clipped by 5 bases and J by 4 bases, with 14 bases between them. The CDR3 sequence is 15 residues long. Germline V gene data show CDR1 as MNHEY and CDR2 as SMNVEV (reference sequence).

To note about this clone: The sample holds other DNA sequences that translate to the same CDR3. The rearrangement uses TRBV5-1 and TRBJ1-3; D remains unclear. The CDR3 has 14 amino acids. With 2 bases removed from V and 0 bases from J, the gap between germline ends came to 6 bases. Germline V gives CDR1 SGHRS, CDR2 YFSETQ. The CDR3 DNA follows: TGCGCCAGCAGCTTACCAGGCTCTGGAAACACCATATATTTT. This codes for CASSLPGSGNTIYF.

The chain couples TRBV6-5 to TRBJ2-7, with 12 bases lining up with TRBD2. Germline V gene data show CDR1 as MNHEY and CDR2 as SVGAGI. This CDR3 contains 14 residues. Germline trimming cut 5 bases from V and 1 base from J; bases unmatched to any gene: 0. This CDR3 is CASSGLAGSYEQYF. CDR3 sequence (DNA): TGTGCCAGCAGTGGACTAGCGGGGTCCTACGAGCAGTACTTC.

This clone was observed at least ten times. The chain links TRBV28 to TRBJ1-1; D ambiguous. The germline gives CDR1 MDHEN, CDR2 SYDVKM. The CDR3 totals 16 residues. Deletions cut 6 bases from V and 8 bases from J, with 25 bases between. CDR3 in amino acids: CASSLVGTLSVEEAFF. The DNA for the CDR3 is TGTGCCAGCAGCCTTGTTGGCACCCTTTCGGTAGAAGAAGCTTTCTTT.

CDR3 in amino acids: CASSSMGQGVNTEAFF. Here the CDR3 DNA reads TGTGCCAGCAGCTCGATGGGACAGGGGGTGAACACTGAAGCTTTCTTT. The chain uses TRBV7-8 and TRBJ1-1, with 11 bases matching TRBD1. This CDR3 is 16 amino acids long. Germline CDR1 reads SGHVS; CDR2 reads FQNEAQ. V trimming: 4 bases; J trimming: 0 bases; junction bases outside the gene matches: 4.

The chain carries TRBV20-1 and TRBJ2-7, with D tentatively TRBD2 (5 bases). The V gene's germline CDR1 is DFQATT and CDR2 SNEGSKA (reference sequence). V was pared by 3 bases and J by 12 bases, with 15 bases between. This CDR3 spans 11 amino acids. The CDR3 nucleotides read TGCAGTGCTAGTCATTTTGAGGGTTCGTACTTC. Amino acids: CSASHFEGSYF.

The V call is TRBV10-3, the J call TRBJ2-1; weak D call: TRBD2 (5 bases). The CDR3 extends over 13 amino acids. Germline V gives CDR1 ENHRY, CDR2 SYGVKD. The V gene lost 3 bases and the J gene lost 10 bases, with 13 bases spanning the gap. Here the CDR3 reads CAISEIAGNEQFF. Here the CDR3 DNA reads TGTGCCATCAGTGAAATAGCCGGGAACGAGCAGTTCTTC.

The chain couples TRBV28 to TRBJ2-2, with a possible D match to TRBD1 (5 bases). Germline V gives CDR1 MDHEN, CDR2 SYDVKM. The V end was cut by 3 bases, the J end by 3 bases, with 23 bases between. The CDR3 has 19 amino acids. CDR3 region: CASSFLGQGRYGDTGELFF. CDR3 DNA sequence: TGTGCCAGCAGTTTCCTAGGTCAGGGTCGATATGGGGACACCGGGGAGCTGTTTTTT.

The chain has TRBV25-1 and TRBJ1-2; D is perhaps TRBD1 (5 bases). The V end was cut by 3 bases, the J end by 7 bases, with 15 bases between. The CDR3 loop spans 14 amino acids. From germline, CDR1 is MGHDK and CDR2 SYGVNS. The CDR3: CASSDPGTVSGYTF. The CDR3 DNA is TGTGCCAGCAGTGATCCTGGGACGGTTTCTGGCTACACCTTC.

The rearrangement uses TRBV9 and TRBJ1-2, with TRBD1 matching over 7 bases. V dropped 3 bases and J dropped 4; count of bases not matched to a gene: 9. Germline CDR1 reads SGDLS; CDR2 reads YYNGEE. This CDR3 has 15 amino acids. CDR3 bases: TGTGCCAGCAGCGCCGAACAGGGGAGCGTCTATGGCTACACCTTC. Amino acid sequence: CASSAEQGSVYGYTF.

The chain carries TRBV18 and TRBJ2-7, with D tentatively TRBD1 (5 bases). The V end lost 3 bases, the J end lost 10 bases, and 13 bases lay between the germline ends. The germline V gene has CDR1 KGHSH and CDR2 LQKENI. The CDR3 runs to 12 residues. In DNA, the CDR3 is TGTGCCAGCTCACCGGTAGACAGACGCCAGTACTTC. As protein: CASSPVDRRQYF.

Here the CDR3 reads CASRGQPQETQYF. In DNA form, the CDR3 reads TGTGCCAGCAGGGGACAGCCTCAAGAGACCCAGTACTTC. The chain uses TRBV2 and TRBJ2-5; TRBD1 matches 7 bases. The V segment lost 6 bases and the J segment 2 bases; nucleotides outside the gene matches: 3. The CDR3 consists of 13 residues. Per germline, CDR1 SNHLY and CDR2 FYNNEI.

CDR3 sequence reads: CASKVAQGVTYEQYF. DNA of the CDR3: TGTGCCAGCAAGGTAGCACAGGGGGTAACCTACGAGCAGTACTTC. The gene calls are TRBV6-5 and TRBJ2-7; 8 bases are shared with TRBD1. The CDR3 covers 15 residues. Germline loops: CDR1 MNHEY, CDR2 SVGAGI. Trimming at V came to 7 bases and at J to 2 bases, leaving 10 bases not matched to a gene.

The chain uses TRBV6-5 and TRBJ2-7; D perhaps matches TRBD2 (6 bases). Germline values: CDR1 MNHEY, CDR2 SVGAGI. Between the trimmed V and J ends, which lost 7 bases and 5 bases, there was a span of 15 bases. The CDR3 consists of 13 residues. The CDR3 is CASIGGPRDEQYF. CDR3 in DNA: TGTGCCAGCATCGGAGGGCCTAGGGACGAGCAGTACTTC.